These 26 T cell receptor beta chains were all obtained from the same sample, sequenced in a study of vaccination and CD4 T cells after COVID-19. The Oncomine TCR Beta short-read assay sequenced DNA from cultured CD4+ T cells. One entry per CDR3 protein results from TCRdb running MiXCR on the PCR reads. The sample records over 7,000 distinct CDR3 sequences, around 66% being singletons. Treatment here: approximately 10-day PBMC culture with coronavirus spike peptide pools or control peptides (ViraFEST assay). The antigens for these receptors are not known. Sequenced material: cultured CD4+ T cells from blood, taken after SARS-CoV-2 vaccination. The receptors shown here come from a human donor with COVID-19.

This chain uses TRBV30 with TRBJ1-1; the match to TRBD1 covers 11 bases. The CDR3 covers 12 residues. Germline lookup yields CDR1 GTSNPN and CDR2 SVGIG (reference sequence). V lost 5 bases, J lost 10 bases, and 6 bases stayed unmatched. The CDR3 nucleotides read TGTGCCTGGGGACAGGGGGCTGTTCGAGCTTTCTTT. It yields the protein CAWGQGAVRAFF.

The gene calls are TRBV30 and TRBJ1-6; TRBD1 matches 7 bases. The germline V gene has CDR1 GTSNPN and CDR2 SVGIG (reference sequence). V was pared by 3 bases and J by 2 bases, with 4 bases of the junction left unmatched. This CDR3 comprises 15 residues. This CDR3 is CAWRVTGTYNSPLHF. In nucleotides, the CDR3 is TGTGCCTGGAGGGTGACAGGGACCTATAATTCACCCCTCCACTTT.

The V and J genes are TRBV6-1 and TRBJ1-1; D gene unclear. Looked up from germline, CDR1 is MNHNS and CDR2 is SASEGT. The V end lost 5 bases, the J end lost 1 base, and 5 bases lay between the germline ends. CDR3 length: 12 amino acids. This CDR3 is CASSRQNTEAFF. The DNA of the CDR3 is TGTGCCAGCAGTCGACAGAACACTGAAGCTTTCTTT.

The CDR3 DNA follows: TGCAGTGCAGGGGTCCGGGACAGGGCAGATGGCTACACCTTC. This sequence encodes CSAGVRDRADGYTF. V gene TRBV20-1 combines with J gene TRBJ1-2; 9 nucleotides match TRBD1. Germline lookup yields CDR1 DFQATT and CDR2 SNEGSKA (reference sequence). This CDR3 contains 14 residues. Unmatched junction bases numbered 11, after V lost 6 bases and J lost 6 bases.

V gene TRBV29-1 combines with J gene TRBJ2-2; possibly TRBD1 or TRBD2 for D (5 bases each). The CDR3 has 15 amino acids. The V end lost 6 bases, the J end lost 1 base, and 15 bases lay between the germline ends. Germline loops: CDR1 SQVTM, CDR2 ANQGSEA. The CDR3 reads CSVPRSGRNTGELFF. The CDR3 DNA sequence: TGCAGCGTCCCCCGTTCGGGACGGAACACCGGGGAGCTGTTTTTT.

V usage is TRBV6-1 and J usage is TRBJ2-7; D may be TRBD1 (6 bases). V was pared by 4 bases and J by 0 bases, with 22 bases between. This CDR3 has 18 amino acids. Germline CDR1 is MNHNS and CDR2 is SASEGT. The CDR3 region is CASSGPRLGAPSSYEQYF. The CDR3 DNA follows: TGTGCCAGCAGTGGACCCCGTCTGGGGGCTCCAAGCTCCTACGAGCAGTACTTC.

The chain employs TRBV12-3 or TRBV12-4 and TRBJ2-7; D is tentatively TRBD1 or TRBD2 (5 bases each). The CDR3 is made up of 15 amino acids. The V end lost 6 bases, the J end lost 5 bases, and 20 bases lay between the germline ends. Here the CDR3 reads CASSHLRDLKDEQYF. The DNA of the CDR3 is TGTGCCAGCAGCCACCTACGGGACCTCAAGGACGAGCAGTACTTC.

The V gene is TRBV7-6, the J gene TRBJ2-5; 12 nucleotides agree with TRBD2. Trimming at V came to 2 bases and at J to 3 bases, leaving 1 base not matched to a gene. The CDR3 has 15 amino acids. CDR1 is SGHVS and CDR2 is FNYEAQ in the germline V gene. Written as DNA, the CDR3 is TGTGCCAGCAGCTTAACTAGCGGGGGGAAAGAGACCCAGTACTTC. The encoded protein is CASSLTSGGKETQYF. The variable domain in full, with the rest retrieved from reference TRBV7-6 and TRBJ2-5, is GAGVSQSPRYKVTKRGQDVALRCDPISGHVSLYWYRQALGQGPEFLTYFNYEAQQDKSGLPNDRFSAERPEGSISTLTIQRTEQRDSAMYRCASSLTSGGKETQYFGPGTRLLVL.

This chain links TRBV20-1 with TRBJ1-5, with D possibly matching TRBD1 (6 bases). The CDR3 runs 18 residues. The V end lost 0 bases, the J end lost 0 bases, and 18 bases lay between the germline ends. CDR1 DFQATT and CDR2 SNEGSKA come from the germline V gene (reference sequence). CDR3 loop: CSARDLAPRGGSNQPQHF. In nucleotides, the CDR3 is TGCAGTGCTAGAGATCTAGCCCCCAGAGGGGGTAGCAATCAGCCCCAGCATTTT.

The chain links TRBV11-3 to TRBJ2-1; tentatively, D is TRBD1 (6 bases). Germline V gene sequence: CDR1 SGHNT, CDR2 YENEEA. V dropped 4 bases and J dropped 8 bases, with 18 bases sitting between them. The CDR3 runs to 15 residues. The CDR3 DNA is TGTGCCAGCAGCTCGCCAACGTGGGGGCAGGATGAGCAGTTCTTC. The encoded protein is CASSSPTWGQDEQFF.

The V call is TRBV7-9, the J call TRBJ2-1; 7 bases align to TRBD1. The germline V gene has CDR1 SEHNR and CDR2 FQNEAQ (reference sequence). V lost 4 bases, J lost 10 bases, and 10 bases stayed unmatched. The CDR3 covers 14 residues. This CDR3 is CASSYLTGTNEQFF. In nucleotides, the CDR3 is TGTGCCAGCAGCTATCTGACAGGGACGAACGAGCAGTTCTTC.

The chain couples TRBV20-1 to TRBJ2-1, with 8 bases identical to TRBD2. V lost 1 base and J lost 7; bases outside the gene matches: 6. CDR3 length equals 14 residues. Germline CDR1 and CDR2: DFQATT and SNEGSKA (reference sequence). CDR3 nucleotide sequence: TGCAGTGCTAGAGTGGGCGGGGGGTTAAATGAGCAGTTCTTC. Amino acids: CSARVGGGLNEQFF.

DNA for the CDR3: TGCAGTGCTAGAGATCAAAGGGGAGCGAACATTCAGTACTTC. This translates into CSARDQRGANIQYF. The chain uses TRBV20-1 and TRBJ2-4; D tentatively fits TRBD1 or TRBD2 (5 bases each). There are 14 residues in the CDR3. V lost 0 bases and J lost 7, with 13 bases in between. CDR1 is DFQATT and CDR2 is SNEGSKA in the germline V gene (reference sequence).

CDR3 bases: TGCGCCAGCAGCTTGGGCCAGCGGATGGAGACCCAGTACTTC. Encoded protein: CASSLGQRMETQYF. The chain has TRBV5-1 and TRBJ2-5, with D possibly being TRBD2 (5 bases). V was trimmed by 0 bases and J by 5 bases, leaving 11 bases between them. This CDR3 comprises 14 residues. The germline V gene has CDR1 SGHRS and CDR2 YFSETQ.

The V gene is TRBV5-1, the J gene TRBJ1-6; D ambiguous. The CDR3 sequence is 13 residues long. CDR1 is SGHRS and CDR2 is YFSETQ in the germline V gene. The ends were cut back, 0 bases at V and 10 bases at J, with 8 bases in the middle. The CDR3 loop is CASSLDGVSPLHF. CDR3 nucleotides: TGCGCCAGCAGCTTGGATGGAGTCTCACCCCTCCACTTT.

The chain recombines TRBV24-1 with TRBJ2-1, with 7 nucleotides matching TRBD2. V gave up 4 bases and J gave up 7 bases; unmatched junction bases: 3. Per germline, CDR1 KGHDR and CDR2 SFDVKD. CDR3 size: 13 residues. DNA for the CDR3: TGTGCCACCAGTGACCCGGGAGGAAATGAGCAGTTCTTC. It is translated as CATSDPGGNEQFF.

The chain uses TRBV6-1 and TRBJ1-5, with a tentative D call TRBD1 (6 bases). Germline values: CDR1 MNHNS, CDR2 SASEGT. The CDR3 runs to 20 residues. The germline V and J ends were trimmed by 7 bases and 0 bases, with 28 bases remaining between them. This CDR3 reads CASMKGPTGRDLSSNQPQHF. In nucleotides, the CDR3 is TGTGCCAGCATGAAAGGGCCTACAGGGCGCGATCTTTCTAGCAATCAGCCCCAGCATTTT.

This chain uses TRBV7-2 with TRBJ2-3; 9 bases map to TRBD2. The V gene end was trimmed by 2 bases and the J gene end by 0 bases; junction bases not matched to a gene: 6. The CDR3 is made up of 17 amino acids. The germline gives CDR1 SGHTA, CDR2 FQGNSA. The CDR3 region is CASSLQRGVTSTDTQYF. For the CDR3, the DNA is TGTGCCAGCAGCTTACAGCGGGGGGTTACTAGCACAGATACGCAGTATTTT.

V gene TRBV10-2 combines with J gene TRBJ2-3; a possible D gene is TRBD1 (6 bases). The V gene lost 5 bases and the J gene lost 6 bases, with 18 bases spanning the gap. The germline gives CDR1 WSHSY, CDR2 SAAADI. This CDR3 contains 15 residues. Here the CDR3 DNA reads TGCGCCAGCAGTTCAGACAGGCGGGTGTCGGATACGCAGTATTTT. This translates into CASSSDRRVSDTQYF.

The chain couples TRBV24-1 to TRBJ1-5, with 9 bases fitting TRBD1. The V segment lost 3 bases and the J segment 3 bases; nucleotides outside the gene matches: 5. The germline V gene encodes CDR1 KGHDR and CDR2 SFDVKD. The CDR3 has 16 residues. The CDR3 DNA follows: TGTGCCACCAGTGATGTCAGACAGGGGGACAATCAGCCCCAGCATTTT. Amino acids: CATSDVRQGDNQPQHF.

The rearrangement links TRBV7-2 to TRBJ2-7, with 10 bases that match TRBD1. CDR1 and CDR2 (germline): SGHTA, FQGNSA. V was pared by 5 bases and J by 5 bases, with 9 bases of the junction left unmatched. The CDR3 is 15 amino acids. The CDR3 bases are TGTGCCAGCAGCGACTCCGGGACAGGGGCCGACGAGCAGTACTTC. Its protein product is CASSDSGTGADEQYF.

The chain uses TRBV5-5 and TRBJ2-3; weak D call: TRBD2 (7 bases). V lost 4 bases and J 2 bases, leaving 11 bases between the germline ends. The CDR3 runs to 14 residues. CDR1 is SGHKS, CDR2 YYEKEE, per germline (reference sequence). CDR3 DNA: TGTGCCAGCAGCAGGGGGGGAGACACAGATACGCAGTATTTT. This codes for CASSRGGDTDTQYF. The full variable domain, in which reference TRBV5-5 and TRBJ2-3 provide the parts outside the CDR3, is DAGVTQSPTHLIKTRGQQVTLRCSPISGHKSVSWYQQVLGQGPQFIFQYYEKEERGRGNFPDRFSARQFPNYSSELNVNALLLGDSALYLCASSRGGDTDTQYFGPGTRLTVL.

The rearrangement uses TRBV11-2 and TRBJ1-6; D uncertain. The CDR3 sequence is 15 residues long. Trimming pared 0 bases from V and 7 bases from J, leaving 10 bases between. Germline V gives CDR1 SGHAT, CDR2 FQNNGV. CDR3: CASSLEGFGNSPLHF. CDR3 nucleotide sequence: TGTGCCAGCAGCTTAGAGGGGTTCGGGAATTCACCCCTCCACTTT.

Relative to its sample, this clonotype is large. The chain recombines TRBV6-1 with TRBJ1-6; 7 bases line up with TRBD1. With V trimmed by 7 bases and J by 7 bases, 7 bases remained unmatched. From germline, CDR1 is MNHNS and CDR2 SASEGT. CDR3 size: 14 residues. CDR3 sequence: CASTTGQTNSPLHF. The CDR3, as DNA: TGTGCCAGCACTACGGGACAGACAAATTCACCCCTCCACTTT.

The rearrangement uses TRBV19 and TRBJ1-2; tentative D call: TRBD1 (5 bases). CDR1 LNHDA and CDR2 SQIVND come from the germline V gene (reference sequence). The V gene lost 7 bases and the J gene lost 8 bases, with 8 bases spanning the gap. The CDR3 sequence is 10 residues long. The CDR3 here is CASKEGGYTF. CDR3 coding DNA: TGTGCCAGTAAGGAGGGGGGCTACACCTTC. The full variable domain, its missing parts supplied by reference TRBV19 and TRBJ1-2, is DGGITQSPKYLFRKEGQNVTLSCEQNLNHDAMYWYRQDPGQGLRLIYYSQIVNDFQKGDIAEGYSVSREKKESFPLTVTSAQKNPTAFYLCASKEGGYTFGSGTRLTVV.

V is TRBV11-2 and J is TRBJ2-2; tentative D call: TRBD1 (6 bases). Germline CDR1 reads SGHAT; CDR2 reads FQNNGV. The CDR3 sequence is 15 residues long. The V gene lost 5 bases and the J gene lost 0 bases, with 10 bases spanning the gap. CDR3 amino acids: CASSQGQSNTGELFF. CDR3 bases: TGTGCCAGCAGCCAAGGACAGTCGAACACCGGGGAGCTGTTTTTT.